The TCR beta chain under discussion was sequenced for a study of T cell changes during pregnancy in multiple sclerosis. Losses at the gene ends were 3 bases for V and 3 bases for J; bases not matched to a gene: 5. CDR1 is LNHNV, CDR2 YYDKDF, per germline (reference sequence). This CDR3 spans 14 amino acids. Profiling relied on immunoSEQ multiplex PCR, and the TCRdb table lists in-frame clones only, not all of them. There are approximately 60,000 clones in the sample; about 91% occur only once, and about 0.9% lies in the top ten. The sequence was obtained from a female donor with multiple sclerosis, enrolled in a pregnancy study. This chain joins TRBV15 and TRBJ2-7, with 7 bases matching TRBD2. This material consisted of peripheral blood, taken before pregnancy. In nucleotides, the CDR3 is TGTGCCACCAGCAGGGGAGGGGACTACTACGAGCAGTACTTC. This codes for CATSRGGDYYEQYF.